This T cell receptor (beta chain) was sequenced for a study of cytomegalovirus exposure and HLA in healthy donors. Study observations and caveats: Diagnosis of cytomegalovirus status made by the classifier reportedly showed high specificity and sensitivity. Later examination showed HLA-associated TCR beta chains had greater clonal expansion than equally common others.

Primers for the PCR totalled 60 Vbeta and 13 Jbeta. Clones were sequenced by immunoSEQ multiplex PCR, and TCRdb holds only the in-frame ones, with some missing. The sample includes 80,000 to 100,000 clones, approximately 74% seen only once; the top ten take 20% to 25%. A remark on this clone: The target antigen is unknown.

The CDR3 loop spans 16 amino acids. Trimming took 3 bases from V and 0 from J, leaving 13 bases between them. Germline CDR1 reads SGHTS; CDR2 reads YDEGEE. Sequenced input: PBMCs. The clonotype comes from a man aged 30-40 years in good health and CMV-seropositive. The chain carries TRBV5-8 and TRBJ2-1; D possibly corresponds to TRBD2 (6 bases). Here the CDR3 DNA reads TGTGCCAGCAGCTCCGGGACTGTCTCCTCCTACAATGAGCAGTTCTTC. It encodes CASSSGTVSSYNEQFF.